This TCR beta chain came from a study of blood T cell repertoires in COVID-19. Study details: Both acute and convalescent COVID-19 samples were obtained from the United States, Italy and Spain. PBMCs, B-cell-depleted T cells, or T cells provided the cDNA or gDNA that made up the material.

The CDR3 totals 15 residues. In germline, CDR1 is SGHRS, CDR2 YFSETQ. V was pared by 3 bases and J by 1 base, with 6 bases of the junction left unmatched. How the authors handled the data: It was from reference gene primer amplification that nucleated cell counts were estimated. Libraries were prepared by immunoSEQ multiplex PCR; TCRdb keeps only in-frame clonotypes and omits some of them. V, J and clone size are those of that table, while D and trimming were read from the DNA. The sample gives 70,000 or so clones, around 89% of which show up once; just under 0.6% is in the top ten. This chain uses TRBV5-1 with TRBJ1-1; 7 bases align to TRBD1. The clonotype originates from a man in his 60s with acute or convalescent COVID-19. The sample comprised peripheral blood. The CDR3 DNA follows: TGCGCCAGCAGCTCTCCCGGGACAGAGAACACTGAAGCTTTCTTT. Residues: CASSSPGTENTEAFF. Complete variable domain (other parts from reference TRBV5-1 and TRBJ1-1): KAGVTQTPRYLIKTRGQQVTLSCSPISGHRSVSWYQQTPGQGLQFLFEYFSETQRNKGNFPGRFSGRQFSNSRSEMNVSTLELGDSALYLCASSSPGTENTEAFFGQGTRLTVV.